The present T cell receptor beta chain was sequenced within a study of blood T cell repertoires in COVID-19. Study overall: Acute and convalescent COVID-19 specimens originated in the United States, Italy and Spain. PBMCs, B-cell-depleted T cells, or T cells provided the cDNA or gDNA that made up the material.

Under the authors' procedure: Estimation of nucleated cell counts was performed using reference gene primer amplification. Clones were sequenced by immunoSEQ multiplex PCR, and TCRdb holds only the in-frame ones, with some missing. That table supplies the V and J calls and clone size; D and trimming were determined from the DNA. The data show 200,000 to 250,000 clones, with about 88% seen just once and 3% held by the top ten. The clonotype originates from a man in his fifties or sixties with acute or convalescent COVID-19. Sample: peripheral blood.

The CDR3 nucleotides read TGTGCCAGCAGTGAACTTCAGGCGCTGAACTATGGCTACACCTTC. It yields the protein CASSELQALNYGYTF. The V gene is TRBV6-1, the J gene TRBJ1-2; D unclear. Germline CDR1 and CDR2: MNHNS and SASEGT. The CDR3 contains 15 residues. V was shortened by 2 bases and J by 2 bases, with 12 bases between the two germline ends.